Below are 20 T cell receptor beta chains sequenced from a single sample in a study of T cells after yellow fever vaccination (dated 2019 in TCRdb). Library preparation employed 5' RACE. Instrument on record: Illumina HiSeq 2500. The public reads were run again by TCRdb, first through fastp at Q25 and then through MiXCR, and only productive beta chains were kept. When rows share a CDR3 protein, they turn into one entry using the most common DNA and genes. This sample is represented by around 67,000 distinct CDR3 sequences; around 6.9% of them were singletons. The ten largest clones take up around a third of the sample. The treatment or condition label for this specimen denotes: live attenuated yellow fever vaccine strain. The material was CD8+ T cells sorted from PBMCs, obtained 5 days after the first yellow fever vaccination. These receptors all come from a man between 18 and 29 years old who received the YFV17D yellow fever vaccine.

The V and J genes are TRBV12-3 or TRBV12-4 and TRBJ2-5; tentative D call: TRBD1 (5 bases). The CDR3 spans 16 residues. V lost 5 bases and J 3 bases, leaving 19 bases between the germline ends. The DNA of the CDR3 is TGTGCCAGCAGTCGGACATGGGGCCCGTTTGAAGAGACCCAGTACTTC. Its translation: CASSRTWGPFEETQYF.

This clonotype was recorded many times. The chain has TRBV12-3 or TRBV12-4 and TRBJ1-2; D remains unclear. V shed 6 bases and J shed 10 bases, with 15 bases lying between them. The CDR3 has 12 residues. Here the CDR3 reads CASSRPSWNYTF. For the CDR3, the DNA is TGTGCCAGCAGCCGACCTTCATGGAACTACACCTTC.

This clonotype was counted ten times or more. V usage is TRBV4-1 and J usage is TRBJ1-3; D ambiguous. The V end was cut by 1 base, the J end by 0 bases, with 7 bases between. CDR3 length: 15 residues. In germline, CDR1 is MGHRA, CDR2 YSYEKL. Written as DNA, the CDR3 is TGCGCCAGCAGCCAAGCACAGTACTCTGGAAACACCATATATTTT. The encoded protein is CASSQAQYSGNTIYF.

This clonotype was observed at least ten times. The genes are TRBV4-3 and TRBJ2-2; the D gene is possibly TRBD2 (5 bases). Trimming took off 1 base at V and 6 bases at J, with 15 bases between the two ends. There are 16 residues in the CDR3. The germline V gene encodes CDR1 LGHNA and CDR2 YSLEER. The CDR3 bases are TGCGCCAGCAGCCAAGGAAGAGGGCTGTGGGCCGGGGAGCTGTTTTTT. Protein: CASSQGRGLWAGELFF.

This clonotype was detected a few times. The chain links TRBV12-3 or TRBV12-4 to TRBJ1-1; perhaps TRBD1 as D (5 bases). The CDR3 has 16 amino acids. The ends were cut back, 5 bases at V and 6 bases at J, with 22 bases in the middle. The CDR3 reads CASSAPPGRIRAEAFF. In DNA form, the CDR3 reads TGTGCCAGCAGTGCCCCCCCAGGCCGGATCAGGGCTGAAGCTTTCTTT.

The rearrangement links TRBV5-1 to TRBJ2-3, with 13 bases matching TRBD2. CDR1 and CDR2 from the germline V gene are SGHRS and YFSETQ. CDR3 length: 16 amino acids. V was pared by 4 bases and J by 4 bases, with 6 bases of the junction left unmatched. DNA of the CDR3: TGCGCCAGCAGCGCCCGGACTAGCGGGGGATCAGATACGCAGTATTTT. Translating gives CASSARTSGGSDTQYF.

Many counts were recorded for this clonotype. The genes are TRBV29-1 and TRBJ2-5; maybe TRBD2 (6 bases). CDR3 length: 13 amino acids. Germline values: CDR1 SQVTM, CDR2 ANQGSEA. Trimming left V 5 bases short and J 2 bases short, with 12 bases between. DNA for the CDR3: TGCAGCGTTTTCCGGGGGAGGCAAGAGACCCAGTACTTC. It specifies CSVFRGRQETQYF.

This clonotype has more than one count but fewer than ten. The chain links TRBV27 to TRBJ2-7, with TRBD2 as a possible D gene (6 bases). Germline V CDR1 and CDR2: MNHEY, SMNVEV (reference sequence). The V gene lost 3 bases and the J gene lost 2 bases, with 11 bases spanning the gap. The CDR3 loop spans 14 amino acids. CDR3 residues: CASSLGGPPYEQYF. For the CDR3, the DNA is TGTGCCAGCAGTTTGGGAGGCCCTCCCTACGAGCAGTACTTC.

This clonotype came up many times. The chain combines TRBV6-1 with TRBJ2-7; either TRBD1 or TRBD2 may fit D (5 bases each). CDR3 length: 15 amino acids. CDR1 and CDR2 from the germline V gene are MNHNS and SASEGT. The V end was cut by 7 bases, the J end by 1 base, with 17 bases between. The CDR3, as DNA: TGTGCCAGCACCCAACGGGACGGCTTTTCCTACGAGCAGTACTTC. As protein: CASTQRDGFSYEQYF.

This clonotype has more than one count but fewer than ten. The chain links TRBV19 to TRBJ2-1; D is perhaps TRBD2 (6 bases). CDR3 length equals 16 residues. Trimming removed 3 bases at V and 7 bases at J, with 19 bases between. Germline CDR1 and CDR2: LNHDA and SQIVND (reference sequence). This CDR3 reads CASSIGYSGLANEQFF. In DNA form, the CDR3 reads TGTGCCAGTAGTATCGGATATAGCGGACTCGCTAATGAGCAGTTCTTC.

The sample holds a few counts of this clonotype. V gene TRBV27 combines with J gene TRBJ1-6; possibly TRBD1 for D (5 bases). With 6 bases removed from V and 4 bases from J, the gap between germline ends came to 10 bases. Germline CDR1 and CDR2: MNHEY and SMNVEV (reference sequence). CDR3 length: 14 residues. CDR3 nucleotides: TGTGCCAGCAGGAAGGGGTTGTATAATTCACCCCTCCACTTT. Protein: CASRKGLYNSPLHF.

This clonotype was counted only a few times. J is TRBJ2-2 and V is TRBV5-1; D gene unclear. V was cut by 6 bases and J by 0 bases, with 12 bases left in between. CDR3 length equals 15 residues. Germline V gives CDR1 SGHRS, CDR2 YFSETQ. The CDR3 nucleotides are TGCGCCAGCACCTCGCAGGCCTCGAACACCGGGGAGCTGTTTTTT. Residues: CASTSQASNTGELFF.

At least ten counts were recorded for this clonotype. V gene TRBV4-3 combines with J gene TRBJ2-1, with 8 positions matching TRBD2. The trim removed 0 bases at V and 4 bases at J, leaving 5 bases unmatched. Germline V gene sequence: CDR1 LGHNA, CDR2 YSLEER. This CDR3 comprises 16 residues. The CDR3 nucleotides are TGCGCCAGCAGCCAAGATACGGGGGGGTCTTACAATGAGCAGTTCTTC. This sequence encodes CASSQDTGGSYNEQFF.

This clonotype was detected only a few times. The gene calls are TRBV10-1 and TRBJ2-1; no reliable D call. Trimming left V 8 bases short and J 0 bases short, with 17 bases between. Germline V gives CDR1 WNHNN, CDR2 SYGVQD (reference sequence). The CDR3 covers 16 residues. The CDR3 is CASPPPERYSYNEQFF. The CDR3, as DNA: TGCGCCAGCCCCCCCCCGGAGCGATACTCCTACAATGAGCAGTTCTTC.

The sample holds a few counts of this clonotype. This chain connects TRBV7-3 to TRBJ2-3; TRBD2 matches 13 bases. Germline lookup yields CDR1 SGHTA and CDR2 FQGTGA. The CDR3 length is 17 residues. V lost 5 bases and J lost 3; bases outside the gene matches: 8. CDR3 nucleotides: TGTGCCAGCAGCACCGAAGGGACTAGCGGGGCGACAGATACGCAGTATTTT. This gives the protein CASSTEGTSGATDTQYF.

This clonotype occurred a few times. The rearrangement uses TRBV5-4 and TRBJ2-7; possibly TRBD2 for D (6 bases). The CDR3 spans 16 residues. With 4 bases removed from V and 4 bases from J, the gap between germline ends came to 21 bases. Germline loops: CDR1 SGHNT, CDR2 YYREEE (reference sequence). CDR3 sequence reads: CASSGGDHLVSYEQYF. The CDR3 region has the DNA TGTGCCAGCAGCGGAGGGGACCACTTAGTGAGTTACGAGCAGTACTTC.

The chain couples TRBV7-9 to TRBJ2-5; D is perhaps TRBD2 (7 bases). V lost 7 bases to trimming and J lost 5 bases, with 20 bases between them. Germline-derived CDR1 and CDR2 are SEHNR and FQNEAQ (reference sequence). This CDR3 has 15 residues. The CDR3 here is CASTTGGGAWETQYF. The CDR3 DNA reads TGTGCCAGCACCACAGGAGGGGGGGCCTGGGAGACCCAGTACTTC.

This clonotype was counted ten times or more. The rearrangement uses TRBV28 and TRBJ2-2, with D hard to call. V was shortened by 6 bases and J by 1 base, with 6 bases between the two germline ends. The germline V gene has CDR1 MDHEN and CDR2 SYDVKM. The CDR3 length is 13 residues. CDR3 in DNA: TGTGCCAGCAGCATAAAGAACACCGGGGAGCTGTTTTTT. The encoded protein is CASSIKNTGELFF.

The sample holds a few counts of this clonotype. The rearrangement joins TRBV5-1 to TRBJ2-1, with D perhaps TRBD2 (6 bases). CDR3 length: 15 amino acids. Deletions cut 4 bases from V and 3 bases from J, with 14 bases between. In germline, CDR1 is SGHRS, CDR2 YFSETQ. CDR3 sequence: CASSATGTGYNEQFF. In DNA, the CDR3 is TGCGCCAGCAGCGCCACCGGGACTGGCTACAATGAGCAGTTCTTC.

This clonotype was found many times. The V gene is TRBV5-1, the J gene TRBJ2-7; D is tentatively TRBD1 or TRBD2 (5 bases each). The V and J ends lost 0 bases and 0 bases respectively, with 13 bases between them. There are 16 residues in the CDR3. Germline values: CDR1 SGHRS, CDR2 YFSETQ. DNA for the CDR3: TGCGCCAGCAGCTTGGAAGGGACGGGTAGCTCCTACGAGCAGTACTTC. Protein sequence: CASSLEGTGSSYEQYF.